The 22 T cell receptor beta chains below come from one sample, sequenced in a study of T cell repertoires in ileal Crohn's disease. Measured with immunoSEQ multiplex PCR; TCRdb has only the in-frame clones, and not every one. Seen here are about 5,400 clones, 82% observed once, and the top ten hold 11% to 15%. Material for sequencing was ileal tissue. Source of these receptors: an adult with Crohn's disease.

Here the CDR3 reads CARSGGMNTEAFF. The CDR3 coding sequence is TGTGCCAGGTCGGGGGGCATGAACACTGAAGCTTTCTTT. The chain is built from TRBV2 and TRBJ1-1; D is possibly TRBD1 (6 bases). Germline V gene sequence: CDR1 SNHLY, CDR2 FYNNEI. Deletions cut 9 bases from V and 0 bases from J, with 11 bases between. The length of the CDR3 is 13 residues.

The V and J genes are TRBV2 and TRBJ2-1; TRBD2 is a possible D gene (6 bases). The V end lost 5 bases, the J end lost 5 bases, and 22 bases lay between the germline ends. From germline, CDR1 is SNHLY and CDR2 FYNNEI. This CDR3 is 17 amino acids long. The CDR3 coding sequence is TGTGCCAGCAGTCCCCCCCGGCTAGCGCTGGGAAACAATGAGCAGTTCTTC. This sequence encodes CASSPPRLALGNNEQFF.

The V call is TRBV27, the J call TRBJ2-2, with 9 bases that match TRBD1. In germline, CDR1 is MNHEY, CDR2 SMNVEV (reference sequence). This CDR3 spans 15 amino acids. V lost 4 bases, J lost 4 bases, and 4 bases stayed unmatched. The CDR3 region is CASSYRGLGTGELFF. As DNA, the CDR3 is TGTGCCAGCAGTTACAGGGGGCTGGGCACCGGGGAGCTGTTTTTT.

The chain joins TRBV7-7 to TRBJ2-1, with 8 bases lining up with TRBD2. Germline V gene lookup returns CDR1 SSHAT and CDR2 FNYEAQ (reference sequence). The CDR3 extends over 18 amino acids. The junction had 8 bases not matched to a gene; V was cut back by 1 base and J by 0 bases. This CDR3 reads CASSLGPSGFSSYNEQFF. CDR3 coding DNA: TGTGCCAGCAGCTTAGGTCCTAGCGGGTTCAGCTCCTACAATGAGCAGTTCTTC. The full variable domain, with the rest looked up from reference TRBV7-7 and TRBJ2-1, is GAGVSQSPRYKVTKRGQDVTLRCDPISSHATLYWYQQALGQGPEFLTYFNYEAQPDKSGLPSDRFSAERPEGSISTLTIQRTEQRDSAMYRCASSLGPSGFSSYNEQFFGPGTRLTVL.

The V gene is TRBV5-4, the J gene TRBJ1-6; 8 positions agree with TRBD1. CDR1 is SGHNT, CDR2 YYREEE, per germline (reference sequence). The V segment lost 0 bases and the J segment 6 bases; nucleotides outside the gene matches: 2. This CDR3 spans 15 amino acids. CDR3 in DNA: TGTGCCAGCAGCTTGGACAGGGGGTCTAATTCACCCCTCCACTTT. This codes for CASSLDRGSNSPLHF.

V and J are TRBV18 and TRBJ1-5; unclear D gene. The CDR3 has 15 residues. Trimming took off 1 base at V and 4 bases at J, with 11 bases between the two ends. Germline V lookup: CDR1 KGHSH, CDR2 LQKENI. The CDR3 loop is CASSPRRNTNQPQHF. The CDR3 coding sequence is TGTGCCAGCTCACCACGAAGGAACACAAATCAGCCCCAGCATTTT.

The chain is built from TRBV9 and TRBJ2-7; D is perhaps TRBD2 (6 bases). The germline CDR1 and CDR2 sequences are SGDLS and YYNGEE. V lost 2 bases and J 3 bases, leaving 15 bases between the germline ends. This CDR3 comprises 15 residues. The chain's CDR3 is CASSVGLSSDYEQYF. The CDR3 DNA is TGTGCCAGCAGCGTCGGACTATCTTCTGACTACGAGCAGTACTTC.

The chain has TRBV5-1 and TRBJ1-3; possible D gene TRBD1, 6 bases. Trimming shortened V by 2 bases and J by 8 bases, and 17 bases separated the two germline ends. Germline V lookup: CDR1 SGHRS, CDR2 YFSETQ. The length of the CDR3 is 15 residues. The CDR3 protein is CASSLTGQRGDTIYF. CDR3 sequence (DNA): TGCGCCAGCAGCTTAACGGGACAACGGGGAGACACCATATATTTT.

The CDR3 nucleotides are TGTGCCAGCAGTTCCCAGGGGACAGGGGAAGCTTTCTTT. Translation: CASSSQGTGEAFF. The V and J genes are TRBV27 and TRBJ1-1; 9 bases line up with TRBD1. There are 13 residues in the CDR3. Germline CDR1 and CDR2: MNHEY and SMNVEV (reference sequence). V lost 4 bases, J lost 8 bases, and 5 bases stayed unmatched.

This sequence joins TRBV19 and TRBJ2-7, with TRBD1 matching 10 bases. Trimming at V came to 5 bases and at J to 0 bases, leaving 10 bases not matched to a gene. The V gene's germline CDR1 is LNHDA and CDR2 SQIVND (reference sequence). CDR3 length: 17 amino acids. As DNA, the CDR3 is TGTGCCAGTAGTCCCACTGGACAGGGGGTAGCCTCCTACGAGCAGTACTTC. It is translated as CASSPTGQGVASYEQYF.

This sequence joins TRBV18 and TRBJ1-6; 9 nucleotides line up with TRBD1. Trimming at V came to 4 bases and at J to 9 bases, leaving 16 bases not matched to a gene. The CDR3 contains 18 residues. Germline-derived CDR1 and CDR2 are KGHSH and LQKENI. The CDR3 region has the DNA TGTGCCAGCTCACTTACTAGTCCCGGGACAGGGATGGGTTCACCCCTCCACTTT. Translating gives CASSLTSPGTGMGSPLHF.

Only a few counts were recorded for this clone. The chain recombines TRBV4-3 with TRBJ1-2, with a tentative D call TRBD1 (5 bases). Per the germline V gene, CDR1 is LGHNA and CDR2 is YSLEER. The germline V and J ends were trimmed by 0 bases and 11 bases, with 13 bases remaining between them. The CDR3 has 13 amino acids. Written as DNA, the CDR3 is TGCGCCAGCAGCCAAGATCAGGGAAGAAAGTACACCTTC. It encodes CASSQDQGRKYTF.

This chain uses TRBV7-3 with TRBJ2-5; perhaps D is TRBD1 or TRBD2 (5 bases each). CDR1 is SGHTA and CDR2 is FQGTGA in the germline V gene. This CDR3 has 13 residues. The V gene lost 4 bases and the J gene lost 2 bases, with 8 bases spanning the gap. The chain's CDR3 is CASSSGRQETQYF. CDR3 nucleotide sequence: TGTGCCAGCAGCTCGGGGCGGCAAGAGACCCAGTACTTC.

This chain uses TRBV29-1 with TRBJ1-2; D call uncertain. This CDR3 comprises 12 residues. The V and J ends lost 4 bases and 4 bases respectively, with 10 bases between them. CDR1 and CDR2 from the germline V gene are SQVTM and ANQGSEA. The CDR3 DNA is TGCAGCGTTGGATACCGCCGCTATGGCTACACCTTC. Protein sequence: CSVGYRRYGYTF.

The chain recombines TRBV6-1 with TRBJ2-7; 9 bases align to TRBD1. The ends lost 9 bases at V and 5 bases at J; junction bases unmatched: 11. This CDR3 is built from 14 residues. Germline V CDR1 and CDR2: MNHNS, SASEGT. CDR3 amino acids: CARGPSDRGDEQYF. CDR3 nucleotides: TGTGCCAGGGGGCCCTCGGACAGGGGTGACGAGCAGTACTTC.

The chain combines TRBV14 with TRBJ2-7; TRBD2 agrees at 7 bases. The germline gives CDR1 SGHDN, CDR2 FVKESK. Unmatched junction bases numbered 6, after V lost 0 bases and J lost 1 base. CDR3 length: 16 amino acids. The CDR3 DNA sequence: TGTGCCAGCAGCCAAGATGGGGGACTAAGGTCCTACGAGCAGTACTTC. Translating it yields CASSQDGGLRSYEQYF.

The V and J genes are TRBV7-8 and TRBJ2-1, with 13 nucleotides matching TRBD2. The CDR3 has 15 amino acids. V lost 7 bases and J lost 8; bases outside the gene matches: 8. Per the germline V gene, CDR1 is SGHVS and CDR2 is FQNEAQ. The CDR3 region is CASIRLAGGLDEQFF. Written as DNA, the CDR3 is TGTGCCAGCATCAGACTAGCGGGGGGTCTCGATGAGCAGTTCTTC.

The genes are TRBV6-5 and TRBJ1-6; D remains unclear. Trimming stripped 6 bases from V and 5 bases from J, with 14 bases between. The V gene's germline CDR1 is MNHEY and CDR2 SVGAGI. This CDR3 comprises 15 residues. The CDR3 region is CASSPGWAHNSPLHF. In DNA form, the CDR3 reads TGTGCCAGCAGCCCGGGGTGGGCCCATAATTCACCCCTCCACTTT.

This clone was recorded a few times. The chain has TRBV28 and TRBJ1-2; a possible D gene is TRBD1 (6 bases). Trimming left V 6 bases short and J 3 bases short, with 11 bases between. The CDR3 contains 13 residues. Looked up from germline, CDR1 is MDHEN and CDR2 is SYDVKM. The CDR3 DNA reads as TGTGCCAGCAGCCGACAGGACTACTATGGCTACACCTTC. Its translation is CASSRQDYYGYTF.

Relative to its sample, this clone is large. The V and J genes are TRBV27 and TRBJ1-5; perhaps TRBD1 as D (6 bases). V was shortened by 3 bases and J by 1 base, with 16 bases between the two germline ends. The germline CDR1 and CDR2 sequences are MNHEY and SMNVEV (reference sequence). The CDR3 sequence is 17 residues long. CDR3: CASSLRVIGQSNQPQHF. The CDR3 coding sequence is TGTGCCAGCAGTTTGAGAGTAATTGGACAGAGCAATCAGCCCCAGCATTTT.

This clone has only one observation. V and J are TRBV19 and TRBJ1-6; TRBD1 matches 9 bases. Trimming cost V 7 bases and J 8 bases; bases outside gene matches: 6. The CDR3 has 14 residues. Germline values: CDR1 LNHDA, CDR2 SQIVND (reference sequence). CDR3: CASTGQGEDSPLHF. Here the CDR3 DNA reads TGTGCCAGTACGGGACAGGGTGAAGATTCACCCCTCCACTTT.

J is TRBJ2-7 and V is TRBV6-1; perhaps TRBD2 as D (6 bases). V lost 8 bases to trimming and J lost 2 bases, with 10 bases between them. Germline-derived CDR1 and CDR2 are MNHNS and SASEGT. This CDR3 is built from 12 residues. Written as DNA, the CDR3 is TGTGCCAGCGGGGACTTCCCCTACGAGCAGTACTTC. Its protein is CASGDFPYEQYF.